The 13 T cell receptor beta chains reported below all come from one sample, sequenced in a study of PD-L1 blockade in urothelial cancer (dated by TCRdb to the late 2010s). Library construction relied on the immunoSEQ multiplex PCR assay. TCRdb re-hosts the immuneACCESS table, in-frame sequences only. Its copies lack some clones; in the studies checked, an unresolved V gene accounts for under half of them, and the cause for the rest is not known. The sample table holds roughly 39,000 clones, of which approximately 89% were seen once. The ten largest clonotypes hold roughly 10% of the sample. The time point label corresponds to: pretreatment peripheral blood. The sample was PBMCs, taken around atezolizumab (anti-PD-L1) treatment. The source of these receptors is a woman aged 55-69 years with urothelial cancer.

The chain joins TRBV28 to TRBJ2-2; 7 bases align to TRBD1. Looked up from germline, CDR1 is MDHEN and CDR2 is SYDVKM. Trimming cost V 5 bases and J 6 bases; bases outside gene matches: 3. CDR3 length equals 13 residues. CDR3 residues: CASSLDRAGELFF. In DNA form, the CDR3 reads TGTGCCAGCAGTCTCGACAGGGCCGGGGAGCTGTTTTTT.

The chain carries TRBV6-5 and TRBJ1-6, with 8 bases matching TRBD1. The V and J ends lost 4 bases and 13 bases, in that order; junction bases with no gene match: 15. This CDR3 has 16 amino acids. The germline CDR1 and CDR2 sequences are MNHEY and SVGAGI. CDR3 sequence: CASSSPTGVPRSPLHF. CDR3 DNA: TGTGCCAGCAGTTCCCCGACAGGGGTCCCTAGATCGCCCCTCCACTTT.

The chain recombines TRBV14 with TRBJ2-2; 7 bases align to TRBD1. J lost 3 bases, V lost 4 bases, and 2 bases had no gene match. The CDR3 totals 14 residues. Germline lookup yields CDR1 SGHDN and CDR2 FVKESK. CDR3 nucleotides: TGTGCCAGCAGCCGACAGGGATACACCGGGGAGCTGTTTTTT. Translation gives CASSRQGYTGELFF.

CDR3 in DNA: TGTGCCAGTAGTAACACAGGGGGTCTTTCTACCTATGAGCAGTTCTTC. Protein product: CASSNTGGLSTYEQFF. The chain combines TRBV19 with TRBJ2-1; the match to TRBD1 covers 8 bases. Germline CDR1 LNHDA, CDR2 SQIVND (reference sequence). With V trimmed by 4 bases and J by 8 bases, 13 bases remained unmatched. The CDR3 is 16 residues long.

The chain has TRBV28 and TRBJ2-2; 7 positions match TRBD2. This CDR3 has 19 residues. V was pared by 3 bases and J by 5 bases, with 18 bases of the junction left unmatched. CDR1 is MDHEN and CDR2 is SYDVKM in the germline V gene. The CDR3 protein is CASSFRTAGSVSGTGELFF. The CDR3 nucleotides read TGTGCCAGCAGTTTTCGAACAGCGGGGTCTGTATCGGGGACCGGGGAGCTGTTTTTT.

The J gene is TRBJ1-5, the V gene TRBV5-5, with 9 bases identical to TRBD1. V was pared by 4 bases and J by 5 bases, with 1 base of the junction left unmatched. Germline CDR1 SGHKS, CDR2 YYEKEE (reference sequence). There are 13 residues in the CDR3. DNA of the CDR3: TGTGCCAGCAGCCGGGACAGGGATCAGCCCCAGCATTTT. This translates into CASSRDRDQPQHF.

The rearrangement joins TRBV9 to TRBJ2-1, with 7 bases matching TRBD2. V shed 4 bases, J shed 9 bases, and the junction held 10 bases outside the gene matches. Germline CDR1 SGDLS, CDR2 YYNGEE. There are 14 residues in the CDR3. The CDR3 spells CASSSWGGVGEQFF. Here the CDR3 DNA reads TGTGCCAGCAGCTCTTGGGGGGGGGTAGGTGAGCAGTTCTTC.

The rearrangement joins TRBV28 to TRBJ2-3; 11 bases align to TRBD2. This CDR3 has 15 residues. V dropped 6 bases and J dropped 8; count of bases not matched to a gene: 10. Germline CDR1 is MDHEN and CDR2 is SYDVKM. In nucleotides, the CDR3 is TGTGCCAGCAGGGCTCTAGCGGGAGGTAGAGTTACGCAGTATTTT. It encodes CASRALAGGRVTQYF.

The CDR3 nucleotides are TGTGCCAGCAGCGTAAGCGGACAGACTGGAAACACCATATATTTT. The encoded protein is CASSVSGQTGNTIYF. This chain uses TRBV9 with TRBJ1-3; tentative D call: TRBD1 (6 bases). Trimming stripped 1 base from V and 2 bases from J, with 10 bases between. Germline-derived CDR1 and CDR2 are SGDLS and YYNGEE. The CDR3 length is 15 residues.

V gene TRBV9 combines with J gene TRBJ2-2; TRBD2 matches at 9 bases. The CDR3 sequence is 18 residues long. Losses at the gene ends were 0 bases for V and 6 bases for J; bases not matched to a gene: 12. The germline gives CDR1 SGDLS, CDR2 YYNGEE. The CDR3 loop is CASSVGRSGGREAGELFF. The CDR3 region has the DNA TGTGCCAGCAGCGTAGGACGATCTGGCGGGAGGGAAGCCGGGGAGCTGTTTTTT.

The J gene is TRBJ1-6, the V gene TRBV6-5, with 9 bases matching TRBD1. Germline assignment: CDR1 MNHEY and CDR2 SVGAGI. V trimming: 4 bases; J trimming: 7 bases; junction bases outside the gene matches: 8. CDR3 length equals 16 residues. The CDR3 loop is CASSSGTGSLNSPLHF. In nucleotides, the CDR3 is TGTGCCAGCAGTTCCGGGACAGGGAGTTTAAATTCACCCCTCCACTTT.

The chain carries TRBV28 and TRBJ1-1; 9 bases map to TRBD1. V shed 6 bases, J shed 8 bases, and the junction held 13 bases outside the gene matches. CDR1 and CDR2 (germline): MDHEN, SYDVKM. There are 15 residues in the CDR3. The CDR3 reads CASSSTGTGIEEAFF. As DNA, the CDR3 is TGTGCCAGCAGCTCAACCGGGACAGGGATCGAAGAAGCTTTCTTT.

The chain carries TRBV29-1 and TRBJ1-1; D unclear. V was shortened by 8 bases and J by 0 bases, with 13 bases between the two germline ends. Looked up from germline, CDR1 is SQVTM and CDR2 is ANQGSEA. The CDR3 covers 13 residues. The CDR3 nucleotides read TGCAGCTCAATGGAACAGATGAACACTGAAGCTTTCTTT. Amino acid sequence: CSSMEQMNTEAFF.